The 16 T cell receptor beta chains given below trace back to one sample, sequenced in a study of T cells in Graves' hyperthyroidism and ophthalmopathy. Amplification of TCR beta CDR3 regions used RNA as the template. With the HTBI primer set, the TCR CDR3 went through a first round of RT-PCR. MiXCR was run by TCRdb on the multiplex PCR reads, yielding one entry per CDR3 protein. The table records 90,000 to 120,000 distinct CDR3 sequences, about a sixth of them present only once. The sample taken for sequencing was blood. These receptors were collected from a woman between 50 and 59 years old with Graves' hyperthyroidism.

In its sample, this clonotype was seen many times. This rearrangement joins TRBV6-1 to TRBJ2-5; possible D gene TRBD2, 5 bases. Germline CDR1 reads MNHNS; CDR2 reads SASEGT. The CDR3 is made up of 13 amino acids. V was trimmed by 6 bases and J by 3 bases, leaving 11 bases between them. Here the CDR3 reads CASREDGEETQYF. The DNA for the CDR3 is TGTGCCAGCAGGGAGGACGGAGAAGAGACCCAGTACTTC.

CDR3 nucleotide sequence: TGTGCCAGCAGCTTAGATCCCACGCGCGGCCGTTTTTACTATAGCAATCAGCCCCAGCATTTT. This translates into CASSLDPTRGRFYYSNQPQHF. The genes are TRBV11-2 and TRBJ1-5; D is unclear. Per germline, CDR1 SGHAT and CDR2 FQNNGV. The CDR3 runs 21 residues. V dropped 0 bases and J dropped 0 bases, with 24 bases sitting between them.

This clonotype showed up many times. J is TRBJ2-7 and V is TRBV7-9; 7 bases match TRBD2. V shed 8 bases, J shed 3 bases, and the junction held 7 bases outside the gene matches. Per the germline V gene, CDR1 is SEHNR and CDR2 is FQNEAQ (reference sequence). This CDR3 has 13 residues. The chain's CDR3 is CASGPSGNYEQYV. The CDR3 region has the DNA TGTGCCAGCGGACCAAGCGGGAACTACGAGCAGTACGTC.

This clonotype was seen ten or more times. The genes are TRBV20-1 and TRBJ2-7; 9 positions agree with TRBD1. From germline, CDR1 is DFQATT and CDR2 SNEGSKA (reference sequence). This CDR3 is built from 15 residues. J gave up 4 bases and V 6 bases, and 13 bases lay outside the gene matches. CDR3 sequence (DNA): TGCAGTGCCTTGGACCCGGGACAGGGTGGATACGAGCAGTACTTC. Residues: CSALDPGQGGYEQYF.

This clonotype was seen repeatedly, ten times or more. The rearrangement links TRBV20-1 to TRBJ2-1; D call uncertain. V lost 3 bases and J lost 0, with 9 bases in between. The CDR3 loop spans 14 amino acids. Germline loops: CDR1 DFQATT, CDR2 SNEGSKA (reference sequence). CDR3 amino acids: CSARKGLSYNEQFF. The CDR3, as DNA: TGCAGTGCTAGGAAGGGTCTCTCCTACAATGAGCAGTTCTTC.

Ten or more counts support this clonotype. J is TRBJ2-6 and V is TRBV12-3 or TRBV12-4, with D possibly TRBD1 on 6 matching bases. CDR3 size: 17 residues. The V end lost 7 bases, the J end lost 0 bases, and 16 bases lay between the germline ends. CDR3 sequence reads: CASTSTGLYSGANVLTF. As DNA, the CDR3 is TGTGCCAGCACCTCGACAGGACTTTACTCTGGGGCCAACGTCCTGACTTTC.

This clonotype has ten or more counts. The chain employs TRBV3-1 and TRBJ1-2; 9 nucleotides line up with TRBD1. With 4 bases clipped from V and 4 bases from J, the junction kept 7 bases outside the gene matches. The CDR3 consists of 15 residues. Germline-derived CDR1 and CDR2 are LGHDT and YNNKEL (reference sequence). CDR3 loop: CASSPRDRASYGYTF. The CDR3 region has the DNA TGTGCCAGCAGCCCCCGGGACAGGGCTAGCTATGGCTACACCTTC.

This clonotype was observed many times. The chain recombines TRBV7-3 with TRBJ2-1; TRBD2 might be the D (6 bases). V lost 2 bases and J 4 bases, leaving 12 bases between the germline ends. The CDR3 spans 15 residues. CDR1 and CDR2 (germline): SGHTA, FQGTGA. In DNA, the CDR3 is TGTGCCAGCAGCTTAGCTGGGGAGGCATACAATGAGCAGTTCTTC. This translates into CASSLAGEAYNEQFF.

The table lists this clonotype with many counts. The genes are TRBV20-1 and TRBJ1-5; D is perhaps TRBD1 (6 bases). This CDR3 contains 14 residues. V shed 0 bases and J shed 7 bases, with 13 bases lying between them. Germline values: CDR1 DFQATT, CDR2 SNEGSKA (reference sequence). The CDR3 sequence: CSARDPGVRQPQHF. The DNA of the CDR3 is TGCAGTGCTAGAGATCCAGGGGTACGCCAGCCCCAGCATTTT.

This chain links TRBV2 with TRBJ2-2; D may correspond to TRBD1 or TRBD2 (7 bases each). The ends were cut back, 4 bases at V and 4 bases at J, with 13 bases in the middle. This CDR3 region has 15 residues. Germline CDR1 SNHLY, CDR2 FYNNEI. CDR3 nucleotide sequence: TGTGCCAGCAGTGCCACAGGGGAGGGCACCGGGGAGCTGTTTTTT. Translating gives CASSATGEGTGELFF.

This clonotype occurred many times. The chain uses TRBV27 and TRBJ1-2, with 10 bases aligning to TRBD1. V trimming: 6 bases; J trimming: 4 bases; junction bases outside the gene matches: 8. There are 15 residues in the CDR3. The V gene's germline CDR1 is MNHEY and CDR2 SMNVEV (reference sequence). This CDR3 reads CASSRGQGEVYGYTF. In DNA, the CDR3 is TGTGCCAGCAGCCGAGGACAGGGGGAAGTCTATGGCTACACCTTC.

The chain uses TRBV20-1 and TRBJ2-3; the match to TRBD2 covers 14 bases. Germline CDR1 and CDR2: DFQATT and SNEGSKA (reference sequence). Trimming cost V 6 bases and J 0 bases; bases outside gene matches: 17. The CDR3 is 20 amino acids. CDR3 nucleotide sequence: TGCAGTGCCCCCGGGACCGGGACTAGCGGGGGAAATGGGAGCACAGATACGCAGTATTTT. Protein: CSAPGTGTSGGNGSTDTQYF.

This clonotype was recorded at least ten times. This rearrangement joins TRBV12-3 or TRBV12-4 to TRBJ2-1, with D unclear. Trimming left V 2 bases short and J 7 bases short, with 3 bases between. The CDR3 has 11 residues. The CDR3 loop reads CASSLLNEQFF. For the CDR3, the DNA is TGTGCCAGCAGTTTACTTAATGAGCAGTTCTTC.

This clonotype was found many times. This chain links TRBV11-2 with TRBJ1-1; possible D gene TRBD1, 5 bases. Trimming cost V 10 bases and J 4 bases, with 22 bases left between them. Germline V gene lookup returns CDR1 SGHAT and CDR2 FQNNGV. CDR3 length: 15 amino acids. As DNA, the CDR3 is TGTGCCAAGGGGACGGCAGGGATTGAATCCACTGAAGCTTTCTTT. It specifies CAKGTAGIESTEAFF. Full variable domain (missing parts from reference TRBV11-2 and TRBJ1-1): EAGVAQSPRYKIIEKRQSVAFWCNPISGHATLYWYQQILGQGPKLLIQFQNNGVVDDSQLPKDRFSAERLKGVDSTLKIQPAKLEDSAVYLCAKGTAGIESTEAFFGQGTRLTVV.

The rearrangement joins TRBV5-1 to TRBJ2-2; 12 bases align to TRBD1. V shed 4 bases, J shed 7 bases, and the junction held 14 bases outside the gene matches. The germline V gene has CDR1 SGHRS and CDR2 YFSETQ. This CDR3 is 18 amino acids long. As DNA, the CDR3 is TGCGCCAGCAGCACCAACCCGGGACAGGGGGCTAGAGGCGGGGAGCTGTTTTTT. Amino acid sequence: CASSTNPGQGARGGELFF.

Note on this clonotype: This may be a read error: a much more frequent sequence differs by one nucleotide. The chain joins TRBV29-1 to TRBJ2-1; 9 bases align to TRBD2. V lost 5 bases, J lost 5 bases, and 7 bases stayed unmatched. The CDR3 loop spans 14 amino acids. CDR1 is SQVTM and CDR2 is ANQGSEA in the germline V gene. The CDR3 nucleotides are TGCAGCGTTCTTAGCGGGAGATCCCACAATGAGCAGTTCTTC. It encodes CSVLSGRSHNEQFF.